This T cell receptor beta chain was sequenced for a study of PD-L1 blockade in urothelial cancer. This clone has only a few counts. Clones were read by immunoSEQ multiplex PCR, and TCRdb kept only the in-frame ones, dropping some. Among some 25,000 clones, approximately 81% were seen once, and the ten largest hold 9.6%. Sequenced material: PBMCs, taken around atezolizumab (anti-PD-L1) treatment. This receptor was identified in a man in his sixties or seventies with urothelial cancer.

CDR3 loop: CASSLANDRTASYEQYF. CDR3 DNA: TGTGCCAGCAGCTTGGCCAACGACAGGACAGCCTCCTACGAGCAGTACTTC. This sequence joins TRBV5-5 and TRBJ2-7, with D maybe TRBD1 (6 bases). V gave up 0 bases and J gave up 0 bases, with 16 bases separating them. Germline CDR1 reads SGHKS; CDR2 reads YYEKEE (reference sequence). The CDR3 contains 17 residues.